Included here is one T cell receptor beta chain sequence, with context. Stated treatment: 19 received Ad26.COV2.S at low or high dose, single or two shots; about 5 received placebo; per-sample allocation not given. On day 63 after the first injection, vaccine and placebo recipients gave samples. As its vector, the vaccine had Ad26, which expressed Wuhan-strain SARS-CoV-2 spike. The ends were cut back, 4 bases at V and 4 bases at J, with 18 bases in the middle. Germline CDR1 SGHTS, CDR2 YDEGEE. This CDR3 is built from 15 residues. Clones were read by immunoSEQ multiplex PCR, and TCRdb kept only the in-frame ones, dropping some. Among 430,000 or so clones listed, roughly 89% were seen once. These data originate in a study of Ad26.COV2.S vaccination and SARS-CoV-2 variants.

The chain links TRBV5-8 to TRBJ2-7, with D possibly being TRBD2 (6 bases). Sequencing was performed on peripheral blood, taken in a trial of Ad26.COV2.S vaccine versus placebo. The sequence derives from a person between 18 and 60 years old who received the Ad26.COV2.S COVID-19 vaccine or a placebo. The CDR3 DNA follows: TGTGCCAGCAGCAGGGTGGGGGGTGACGAATACGAGCAGTACTTC. It codes for CASSRVGGDEYEQYF.